This T cell receptor beta chain was identified during a study of Graves' ophthalmopathy and Graves' hyperthyroidism. V lost 5 bases, J lost 6 bases, and 7 bases lay in between. The CDR3 has 11 amino acids. The V gene's germline CDR1 is MNHEY and CDR2 SVGEGT. Investigators amplified TCR beta CDR3 regions from RNA transcripts. HTBI-primed RT-PCR formed the first round, and a multiplex PCR formed the second. TCRdb reprocessed the multiplex PCR reads with MiXCR, giving one entry per CDR3 protein. The table lists nearly 400,000 distinct CDR3 sequences, approximately 16% of them singletons. This clonotype was seen ten or more times.

Sequenced material: peripheral blood. The gene calls are TRBV6-2 or TRBV6-3 and TRBJ2-5; no definite D call. This clonotype originated in a woman aged 18-29 years with Graves' ophthalmopathy. The CDR3 spells CASSGLKTQYF. The DNA for the CDR3 is TGTGCCAGCAGTGGCTTGAAGACCCAGTACTTC.